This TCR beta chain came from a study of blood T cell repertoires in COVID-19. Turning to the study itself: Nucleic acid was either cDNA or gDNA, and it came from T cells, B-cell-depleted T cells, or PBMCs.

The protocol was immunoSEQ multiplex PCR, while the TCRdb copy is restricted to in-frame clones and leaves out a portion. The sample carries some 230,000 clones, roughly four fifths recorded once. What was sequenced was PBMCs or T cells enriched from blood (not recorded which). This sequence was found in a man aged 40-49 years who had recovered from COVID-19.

CDR3 DNA: TGTGCCAGCTCACCGCGGGTTCCGCGTGATGCCTTTTCCGGTGGGCCTTTCTTT. It yields the protein CASSPRVPRDAFSGGPFF. The chain is built from TRBV18 and TRBJ1-1; no firm D call. CDR1 KGHSH and CDR2 LQKENI come from the germline V gene. The CDR3 covers 18 residues. V lost 3 bases, J lost 12 bases, and 32 bases lay in between.